This entry features one TCR beta chain sequence. What it recognizes is unknown. This sample is part of a study of cytomegalovirus exposure and HLA in healthy donors. Findings and limits, study-wide: Later on, analysis showed that most CMV-associated TCR beta chains appeared to be HLA-restricted. Later on, a genetic analysis was performed. It linked a missense variant in DCLRE1C with V- and J-gene trimming of TCR beta. Analyses of presence and absence presupposed an approximately uniform sequencing depth across donors. Common viral pathogens seemed to be connected with several of the most significant clusters, according to a later analysis.

Germline CDR1 and CDR2: MNHNY and SVGAGI (reference sequence). There are 13 residues in the CDR3. The V gene lost 7 bases and the J gene lost 3 bases, with 12 bases spanning the gap. The study ran its PCR with 60 Vbeta and 13 Jbeta primers. Using immunoSEQ multiplex PCR, the repertoire was profiled, and TCRdb retains in-frame clones only, with some absent. This sample carries about 180,000 clones, roughly four fifths of them seen once, and the ten largest clones take around 1.5%. What was sequenced was PBMCs. The TCR comes from a man aged 18 to 30 in good health and CMV-seronegative. The V gene is TRBV6-6, the J gene TRBJ1-2; D is undetermined. The CDR3 nucleotides are TGTGCCAGCACTACGAGGAAGGACTATGGCTACACCTTC. It codes for CASTTRKDYGYTF.